Presented here are 21 T cell receptor beta chains from one specimen sequenced in a study of T cells in localized non-small cell lung cancer. TCRdb's table, derived via immunoSEQ multiplex PCR, lists solely in-frame clones and lacks some. The sample consists of roughly 24,000 clones, 91% of them appearing once. The material sequenced was peripheral blood, taken before any cancer treatment. All receptors derive from a female donor older than 55 with stage II squamous cell lung carcinoma.

V and J are TRBV28 and TRBJ2-7; 8 nucleotides line up with TRBD1. Germline CDR1 is MDHEN and CDR2 is SYDVKM. This CDR3 is built from 15 residues. Trimming at V came to 4 bases and at J to 5 bases, leaving 10 bases not matched to a gene. The CDR3 DNA is TGTGCCAGCAGTTCCCGACAGGGGAAGGGAAACGAGCAGTACTTC. Protein: CASSSRQGKGNEQYF.

The chain joins TRBV7-2 to TRBJ2-5; TRBD1 matches at 10 bases. Trimming at V came to 6 bases and at J to 5 bases, leaving 3 bases not matched to a gene. The CDR3 extends over 13 amino acids. CDR1 is SGHTA, CDR2 FQGNSA, per germline. In DNA, the CDR3 is TGTGCCAGCAGTAGGGGACAGGGGGAGACCCAGTACTTC. Protein: CASSRGQGETQYF.

The gene calls are TRBV10-3 and TRBJ1-5; 8 bases are shared with TRBD1. The J segment lost 0 bases and the V segment lost 8 bases, leaving 9 bases of the junction unmatched. There are 16 residues in the CDR3. In germline, CDR1 is ENHRY, CDR2 SYGVKD. Here the CDR3 reads CAIGTGEGSSNQPQHF. In nucleotides, the CDR3 is TGTGCCATCGGGACAGGAGAGGGTTCTAGCAATCAGCCCCAGCATTTT.

The chain employs TRBV10-2 and TRBJ2-7, with D unclear. The CDR3 is 11 amino acids. Trimming cost V 1 base and J 4 bases, with 2 bases left between them. Germline CDR1 and CDR2: WSHSY and SAAADI. The CDR3 sequence: CASSEYYEQYF. Written as DNA, the CDR3 is TGCGCCAGCAGTGAGTATTACGAGCAGTACTTC.

The chain uses TRBV28 and TRBJ2-7; D not resolved. This CDR3 region has 13 residues. V dropped 2 bases and J dropped 2 bases, with 7 bases sitting between them. Germline V lookup: CDR1 MDHEN, CDR2 SYDVKM. CDR3: CASSLASPYEQYF. In nucleotides, the CDR3 is TGTGCCAGCAGTTTAGCCAGCCCCTACGAGCAGTACTTC.

V and J are TRBV15 and TRBJ2-5, with D uncertain. Germline V gives CDR1 LNHNV, CDR2 YYDKDF (reference sequence). Trimming removed 1 base from V and 5 bases from J, with 5 bases in between. This CDR3 spans 12 amino acids. DNA of the CDR3: TGTGCCACCAGCAGAGTTGGGGAGACCCAGTACTTC. Translating it yields CATSRVGETQYF.

The chain couples TRBV2 to TRBJ2-1; the match to TRBD2 covers 9 bases. The CDR3 is made up of 15 amino acids. Losses at the gene ends were 3 bases for V and 8 bases for J; bases not matched to a gene: 8. Germline CDR1 and CDR2: SNHLY and FYNNEI. CDR3 sequence (DNA): TGTGCCAGCAGTGAGCGGGAGGGCCGGGTGGATGAGCAGTTCTTC. It yields the protein CASSEREGRVDEQFF.

The gene calls are TRBV5-1 and TRBJ1-1; tentative D call: TRBD1 (5 bases). Germline V lookup: CDR1 SGHRS, CDR2 YFSETQ. The V gene lost 0 bases and the J gene lost 0 bases, with 9 bases spanning the gap. The CDR3 is 15 residues long. The CDR3 region is CASSLVQDMNTEAFF. CDR3 coding DNA: TGCGCCAGCAGCTTGGTTCAGGACATGAACACTGAAGCTTTCTTT.

This chain links TRBV27 with TRBJ2-3, with 14 bases identical to TRBD2. The J segment lost 2 bases and the V segment lost 4 bases, leaving 2 bases of the junction unmatched. CDR3 length equals 16 residues. Per the germline V gene, CDR1 is MNHEY and CDR2 is SMNVEV (reference sequence). The CDR3 reads CASSSTSGRATDTQYF. CDR3 in DNA: TGTGCCAGCAGTTCGACTAGCGGGAGGGCCACAGATACGCAGTATTTT.

V gene TRBV5-6 combines with J gene TRBJ1-2; D is possibly TRBD1 (6 bases). V gave up 2 bases and J gave up 5 bases, with 22 bases separating them. The CDR3 spans 17 residues. The germline CDR1 and CDR2 sequences are SGHDT and YYEEEE. CDR3 coding DNA: TGTGCCAGCAGCTTAGGGGGGGCAGCCCTAAGGATGTATGGCTACACCTTC. Amino acid sequence: CASSLGGAALRMYGYTF. Drawing the rest from reference TRBV5-6 and TRBJ1-2, the complete variable domain is DAGVTQSPTHLIKTRGQQVTLRCSPKSGHDTVSWYQQALGQGPQFIFQYYEEEERQRGNFPDRFSGHQFPNYSSELNVNALLLGDSALYLCASSLGGAALRMYGYTFGSGTRLTVV.

The chain joins TRBV28 to TRBJ2-3; TRBD2 matches 9 bases. V lost 5 bases, J lost 0 bases, and 18 bases stayed unmatched. Germline values: CDR1 MDHEN, CDR2 SYDVKM. The CDR3 sequence is 20 residues long. The CDR3 nucleotides read TGTGCCAGCAGTGGGACCTGGGAGGCGGGGGGGCTGTTTAGCACAGATACGCAGTATTTT. This gives the protein CASSGTWEAGGLFSTDTQYF.

This rearrangement joins TRBV11-2 to TRBJ2-7, with D possibly being TRBD2 (6 bases). With 1 base removed from V and 1 base from J, the gap between germline ends came to 8 bases. The length of the CDR3 is 14 residues. Germline lookup yields CDR1 SGHAT and CDR2 FQNNGV. CDR3: CASSLVRGSYEQYF. Written as DNA, the CDR3 is TGTGCCAGCAGCTTAGTCCGGGGGTCCTACGAGCAGTACTTC.

This clone was seen only once. The chain combines TRBV14 with TRBJ2-7; unclear D gene. The V gene lost 0 bases and the J gene lost 4 bases, with 7 bases spanning the gap. The CDR3 has 13 amino acids. Looked up from germline, CDR1 is SGHDN and CDR2 is FVKESK. The CDR3: CASSQDLGYEQYF. The CDR3 DNA follows: TGTGCCAGCAGCCAAGACTTGGGGTACGAGCAGTACTTC.

CDR3 sequence (DNA): TGCGCCAGCAGCCAGGCCGCGGGGGTGGGTAGCGGCACAGATACGCAGTATTTT. This gives the protein CASSQAAGVGSGTDTQYF. The chain recombines TRBV4-1 with TRBJ2-3; 7 bases agree with TRBD2. The V gene end was trimmed by 3 bases and the J gene end by 1 base; junction bases not matched to a gene: 13. The CDR3 loop spans 18 amino acids. Germline assignment: CDR1 MGHRA and CDR2 YSYEKL.

The chain uses TRBV5-1 and TRBJ1-1; D is unclear. Trimming took off 1 base at V and 3 bases at J, with 7 bases between the two ends. This CDR3 region has 13 residues. Germline V lookup: CDR1 SGHRS, CDR2 YFSETQ. In DNA, the CDR3 is TGCGCCAGCAGCTTGTCACAAGACACTGAAGCTTTCTTT. This translates into CASSLSQDTEAFF.

Here the CDR3 DNA reads TGCGCCAGCAAACCGGAGGGGGCGTACAATGAGCAGTTCTTC. Translated: CASKPEGAYNEQFF. The chain uses TRBV5-1 and TRBJ2-1; D possibly corresponds to TRBD1 (7 bases). Trimming took off 6 bases at V and 4 bases at J, with 14 bases between the two ends. The CDR3 spans 14 residues. Looked up from germline, CDR1 is SGHRS and CDR2 is YFSETQ.

This clone was seen once. V gene TRBV7-8 combines with J gene TRBJ1-1, with 7 bases fitting TRBD1. CDR3 length equals 14 residues. Unmatched junction bases numbered 10, after V lost 5 bases and J lost 7 bases. Germline V CDR1 and CDR2: SGHVS, FQNEAQ. The DNA of the CDR3 is TGTGCCAGCAGCCGAAGGGACAGATCTTTTGAAGCTTTCTTT. Its translation: CASSRRDRSFEAFF.

The chain employs TRBV5-5 and TRBJ2-3, with D possibly matching TRBD2 (6 bases). Per germline, CDR1 SGHKS and CDR2 YYEKEE (reference sequence). The ends were cut back, 2 bases at V and 2 bases at J, with 15 bases in the middle. The CDR3 spans 16 residues. The chain's CDR3 is CASSFLTGGVTDTQYF. The CDR3 bases are TGTGCCAGCAGCTTTCTCACCGGGGGTGTCACAGATACGCAGTATTTT.

A few counts support this clone. The J gene is TRBJ2-2, the V gene TRBV30; D gene uncertain. V was shortened by 3 bases and J by 4 bases, with 12 bases between the two germline ends. The germline CDR1 and CDR2 sequences are GTSNPN and SVGIG (reference sequence). The CDR3 spans 14 residues. The CDR3 is CAWSLLPGTGELFF. DNA for the CDR3: TGTGCCTGGAGCTTACTCCCGGGCACCGGGGAGCTGTTTTTT.

The chain has TRBV12-5 and TRBJ1-6; D gene uncertain. This CDR3 is built from 16 residues. The germline V gene encodes CDR1 LGHNT and CDR2 FRNRAP. V was trimmed by 1 base and J by 0 bases, leaving 7 bases between them. CDR3 in amino acids: CASGLALSSYNSPLHF. CDR3 sequence (DNA): TGTGCTAGTGGTTTGGCCTTAAGCTCCTATAATTCACCCCTCCACTTT. The entire variable domain, with the rest obtained from reference TRBV12-5 and TRBJ1-6, is as follows: DARVTQTPRHKVTEMGQEVTMRCQPILGHNTVFWYRQTMMQGLELLAYFRNRAPLDDSGMPKDRFSAEMPDATLATLKIQPSEPRDSAVYFCASGLALSSYNSPLHFGNGTRLTVT.

This chain connects TRBV5-1 to TRBJ2-1; TRBD2 matches at 9 bases. Looked up from germline, CDR1 is SGHRS and CDR2 is YFSETQ. Trimming cost V 5 bases and J 1 base; bases outside gene matches: 4. This CDR3 has 15 amino acids. The CDR3 sequence is CASRLAGFSYNEQFF. DNA for the CDR3: TGCGCCAGCAGACTAGCGGGCTTTTCCTACAATGAGCAGTTCTTC.